This T cell receptor beta chain originates from a study of identifying expanded T cells in peripheral blood. Study-wide results and caveats: Over around two and four weeks, about 16 and 20 clones changed, versus approximately 1.2 between replicates. Variance in clone template counts between approximately two-week samples significantly increased with total template count across all healthy donors.

Points on this clone: Its target is unknown.

Unmatched junction bases numbered 12, after V lost 6 bases and J lost 4 bases. CDR1 is SGHTA, CDR2 FQGNSA, per germline. This CDR3 spans 16 amino acids. Only in-frame clones appear in the TCRdb table, and some are missing; sequencing was by immunoSEQ multiplex PCR. This sample yields fewer than 130,000 clones, of which roughly 91% are seen a single time; about 17% belongs to the top ten. The sequence was collected from a person aged 18 to 69 in good health. The chain uses TRBV7-2 and TRBJ1-2; 9 nucleotides agree with TRBD1. The specimen was blood. CDR3 DNA sequence: TGTGCCAGCAGTCGTGCTCCGGGACAGGGAGCCTATGGCTACACCTTC. Amino acids: CASSRAPGQGAYGYTF.